The clone carrying this TCR beta chain showed up many times. As yet, its antigen is unknown. This entry belongs to a study of CD8 T cells in ankylosing spondylitis. This CDR3 comprises 15 residues. The junction had 9 bases not matched to a gene; V was cut back by 5 bases and J by 8 bases. Germline V gene data show CDR1 as MNHEY and CDR2 as SMNVEV (reference sequence). Study-level points and caveats: Typical of ankylosing spondylitis blood, it appeared, was a TCR beta motif of fewer than ten highly homologous variants. Earlier literature documents some of the motif variants in reactive arthritis synovial fluid and blood.

5'-RACE, quantitative and with molecular barcodes, yielded the TCR beta libraries. One entry per CDR3 protein, called by TCRdb with MiXCR from the 5' RACE reads. The top ten hold 20% to 25% of the sample, which has 200,000 to 250,000 distinct CDR3 sequences, roughly 10% seen once. The clonotype was recovered from a male donor with ankylosing spondylitis or in good health (not recorded which). Sequencing was performed on blood, either unsorted or a sorted T cell fraction (not recorded which). V and J are TRBV27 and TRBJ2-2; 9 nucleotides align to TRBD1. CDR3 amino acids: CASSPIGQGMGELFF. The DNA of the CDR3 is TGTGCCAGCAGTCCCATAGGACAGGGGATGGGGGAGCTGTTTTTT.